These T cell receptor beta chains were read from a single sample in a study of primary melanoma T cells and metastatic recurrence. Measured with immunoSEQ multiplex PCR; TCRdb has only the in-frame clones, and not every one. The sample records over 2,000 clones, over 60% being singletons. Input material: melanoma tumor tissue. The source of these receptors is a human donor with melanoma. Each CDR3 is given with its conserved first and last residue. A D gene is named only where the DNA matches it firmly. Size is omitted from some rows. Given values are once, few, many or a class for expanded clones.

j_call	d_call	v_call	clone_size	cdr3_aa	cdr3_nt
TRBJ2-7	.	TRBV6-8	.	CASIGPSSYEQYF	TGTGCCAGCATAGGCCCGAGCTCCTACGAGCAGTACTTC
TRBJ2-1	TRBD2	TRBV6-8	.	CASSYPGGSYNEQFF	TGTGCCAGCAGTTACCCGGGAGGCTCCTACAATGAGCAGTTCTTC
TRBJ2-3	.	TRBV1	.	CASSQGSPGSTDTQYF	TGCGCCAGCAGCCAAGGTAGCCCTGGGAGCACAGATACGCAGTATTTT
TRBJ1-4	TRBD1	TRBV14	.	CASSPGQGNEKLFF	TGTGCCAGCAGCCCGGGACAGGGCAATGAAAAACTGTTTTTT
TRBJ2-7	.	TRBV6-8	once	CASSSDRTFSYEQYF	TGTGCCAGCAGCTCAGACAGGACCTTTTCCTACGAGCAGTACTTC
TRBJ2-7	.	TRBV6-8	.	CASSWGDFLLGEQYF	TGTGCCAGCAGTTGGGGGGACTTCCTATTAGGCGAGCAGTACTTC
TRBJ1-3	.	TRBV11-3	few	CASSLLPLNSGNTIYF	TGTGCCAGCAGCTTGTTACCGTTAAACTCTGGAAACACCATATATTTT
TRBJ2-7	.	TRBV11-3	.	CASSPNAWTARSYEQYF	TGTGCCAGCAGCCCCAATGCGTGGACAGCTCGTTCCTACGAGCAGTACTTC
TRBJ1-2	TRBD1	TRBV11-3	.	CASSSTETGGNYGYTF	TGTGCCAGCAGCTCAACCGAGACAGGGGGAAACTATGGCTACACCTTC
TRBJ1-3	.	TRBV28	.	CASSLGPAGGRSGNTIYF	TGTGCCAGCAGTTTGGGACCGGCCGGGGGGAGGTCTGGAAACACCATATATTTT
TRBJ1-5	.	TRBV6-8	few	CASSYSSRGRYSNQPQHF	TGTGCCAGCAGTTACTCATCTCGGGGCAGGTATAGCAATCAGCCCCAGCATTTT
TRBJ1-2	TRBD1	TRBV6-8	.	CASSSPPGQGAQGYTF	TGTGCCAGCAGTTCCCCCCCGGGACAGGGGGCGCAGGGCTACACCTTC
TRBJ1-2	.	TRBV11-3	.	CASSPEQGNYGYTF	TGTGCCAGCAGCCCTGAACAGGGTAACTATGGCTACACCTTC
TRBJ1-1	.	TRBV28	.	CASTKAGTMNTEAFF	TGTGCCAGCACGAAGGCGGGGACCATGAACACTGAAGCTTTCTTT
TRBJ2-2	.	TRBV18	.	CASSAQGTKNTGELFF	TGTGCCAGCTCAGCCCAAGGCACGAAGAACACCGGGGAGCTGTTTTTT
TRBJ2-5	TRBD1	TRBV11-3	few	CASSRGQGGQETQYF	TGTGCCAGCAGCCGAGGACAGGGGGGTCAAGAGACCCAGTACTTC
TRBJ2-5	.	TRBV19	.	CASSPLGETQYF	TGTGCCAGTAGCCCCCTCGGGGAGACCCAGTACTTC
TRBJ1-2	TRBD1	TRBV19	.	CASSLSTAGGAGYGYTF	TGTGCCAGTAGTCTTTCGACCGCAGGGGGCGCCGGCTATGGCTACACCTTC
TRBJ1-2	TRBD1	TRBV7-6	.	CASSLGDRGTVKGYTF	TGTGCCAGCTCCCTAGGTGACAGGGGAACGGTGAAAGGCTACACCTTC
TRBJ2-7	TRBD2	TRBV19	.	CASSAGGSYEQYF	TGTGCCAGTAGTGCGGGAGGCTCCTACGAGCAGTACTTC
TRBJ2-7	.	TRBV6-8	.	CASSFAVRNYEQYF	TGTGCCAGCAGTTTTGCGGTCAGGAACTACGAGCAGTACTTC
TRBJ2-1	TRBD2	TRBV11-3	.	CASSLIPGLAGPLGEQFF	TGTGCCAGCAGCTTAATTCCCGGACTAGCGGGGCCCCTTGGTGAGCAGTTCTTC
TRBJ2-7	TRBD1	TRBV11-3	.	CASSAGQGVWEQYF	TGTGCCAGCAGCGCGGGACAGGGGGTTTGGGAGCAGTACTTC
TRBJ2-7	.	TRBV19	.	CASSTGVGSYEQYF	TGTGCCAGTAGTACGGGGGTAGGGTCCTACGAGCAGTACTTC
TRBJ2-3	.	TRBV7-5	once	CASSQQPGQPIDTQYF	TGTGCCAGCAGCCAACAACCGGGACAGCCAATAGATACGCAGTATTTT
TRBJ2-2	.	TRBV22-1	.	CASRAGGLDTGELFF	TGTGCCAGCAGAGCAGGGGGCTTGGACACCGGGGAGCTGTTTTTT
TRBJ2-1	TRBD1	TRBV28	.	CASGLQGADGEQFF	TGTGCCAGCGGATTACAGGGGGCGGACGGTGAGCAGTTCTTC
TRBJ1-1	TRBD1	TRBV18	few	CASSPAGQGTNTEAFF	TGTGCCAGCTCACCAGCGGGACAGGGTACGAACACTGAAGCTTTCTTT
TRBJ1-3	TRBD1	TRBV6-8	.	CASSAQGVSGNTIYF	TGTGCCAGCAGTGCCCAGGGGGTCTCTGGAAACACCATATATTTT